The 7 T cell receptor beta chains given below trace back to one sample, sequenced in a study of shared clonotypes between healthy human individuals. Profiling relied on immunoSEQ multiplex PCR, and the TCRdb table lists in-frame clones only, not all of them. The sample yields over a million clones, approximately 78% seen once. Material: memory CD4+ T cells from PBMCs. Subset meaning: CD45RA-negative fraction. The source of these receptors is a man aged 18 to 35 in good health. Some clones in this sample may be carry-over from other donors' samples.

The genes are TRBV7-8 and TRBJ1-2, with a possible D match to TRBD1 (6 bases). The CDR3 loop spans 15 amino acids. The V and J ends lost 3 bases and 4 bases respectively, with 15 bases between them. Germline CDR1 reads SGHVS; CDR2 reads FQNEAQ. CDR3 bases: TGTGCCAGCAGCTTTAGGACAGAGCCAACCTATGGCTACACCTTC. Amino acids: CASSFRTEPTYGYTF. The variable domain in full, with the rest retrieved from reference TRBV7-8 and TRBJ1-2, is GAGVSQSPRYKVAKRGQDVALRCDPISGHVSLFWYQQALGQGPEFLTYFQNEAQLDKSGLPSDRFFAERPEGSVSTLKIQRTQQEDSAVYLCASSFRTEPTYGYTFGSGTRLTVV.

The chain uses TRBV5-1 and TRBJ2-1, with TRBD1 matching 9 bases. Germline-derived CDR1 and CDR2 are SGHRS and YFSETQ. Losses at the gene ends were 7 bases for V and 2 bases for J; bases not matched to a gene: 7. This CDR3 is 15 amino acids long. The CDR3 loop is CASGTGDRAYNEQFF. The DNA of the CDR3 is TGCGCCAGCGGAACTGGGGACAGGGCCTACAATGAGCAGTTCTTC.

This chain connects TRBV14 to TRBJ1-4, with D maybe TRBD1 (6 bases). Germline V CDR1 and CDR2: SGHDN, FVKESK. The CDR3 is made up of 13 amino acids. The V end lost 1 base, the J end lost 7 bases, and 7 bases lay between the germline ends. DNA for the CDR3: TGTGCCAGCAGCCAAGGGACAGCTGAAAAACTGTTTTTT. It specifies CASSQGTAEKLFF. Using reference TRBV14 and TRBJ1-4 for the parts outside the CDR3, the full variable domain is EAGVTQFPSHSVIEKGQTVTLRCDPISGHDNLYWYRRVMGKEIKFLLHFVKESKQDESGMPNNRFLAERTGGTYSTLKVQPAELEDSGVYFCASSQGTAEKLFFGSGTQLSVL.

As for this clone: The sample carries other DNA sequences with the same CDR3. The rearrangement uses TRBV5-1 and TRBJ1-1; a weak D match, TRBD1 (5 bases). The germline V gene encodes CDR1 SGHRS and CDR2 YFSETQ. The CDR3 is 13 amino acids. The V end was cut by 2 bases, the J end by 2 bases, with 7 bases between. CDR3 bases: TGCGCCAGCAGCTTACAGGCAAACACTGAAGCTTTCTTT. Its translation is CASSLQANTEAFF.

The J gene is TRBJ2-7, the V gene TRBV5-4; possible D gene TRBD2, 5 bases. In germline, CDR1 is SGHNT, CDR2 YYREEE (reference sequence). Trimming stripped 4 bases from V and 0 bases from J, with 11 bases between. There are 14 residues in the CDR3. The CDR3 sequence is CASSQRQSSYEQYF. The CDR3, as DNA: TGTGCCAGCAGCCAGCGGCAGAGCTCCTACGAGCAGTACTTC.

This chain uses TRBV5-1 with TRBJ2-3; possible D gene TRBD1, 6 bases. The germline gives CDR1 SGHRS, CDR2 YFSETQ. The CDR3 has 14 residues. V was pared by 6 bases and J by 6 bases, with 17 bases between. CDR3 in amino acids: CASKDSGEWDTQYF. CDR3 bases: TGCGCCAGCAAGGACTCAGGGGAGTGGGATACGCAGTATTTT.

The CDR3 DNA reads as TGCGCCAGCAGCCAGGGGGGCGGACAGGTCCCAGATACGCAGTATTTT. This translates into CASSQGGGQVPDTQYF. This chain uses TRBV4-1 with TRBJ2-3, with a weak D call TRBD1 (7 bases). V lost 3 bases to trimming and J lost 4 bases, with 17 bases between them. The length of the CDR3 is 16 residues. CDR1 is MGHRA, CDR2 YSYEKL, per germline.